The 19 T cell receptor beta chains below were found in one sample sequenced in a study of T cells in Graves' hyperthyroidism and ophthalmopathy. RNA transcripts provided the source from which TCR beta CDR3 regions were amplified. A set of HTBI primers served as the primers for a first-round RT-PCR of the TCR CDR3. TCRdb re-called the multiplex PCR reads through MiXCR, storing one row per CDR3 protein. The sample has approximately 95,000 distinct CDR3 sequences; 35% to 50% are singletons. The specimen sequenced was peripheral blood or thyroid tissue (not recorded which). These receptors were taken from a woman in her 30s with Graves' hyperthyroidism.

Comment on this clonotype: A much larger clone lies a single base off, so this may be a read error. The chain employs TRBV19 and TRBJ1-5, with D possibly TRBD1 on 5 matching bases. The CDR3 extends over 18 amino acids. The germline CDR1 and CDR2 sequences are LNHDA and SQIVND (reference sequence). The V end lost 6 bases, the J end lost 8 bases, and 29 bases lay between the germline ends. CDR3 nucleotide sequence: TGTGCCAGTAGAAACGGGGGATTCCCAGCTTACCCAGCCGAGCCCCAGCATTTT. Its translation is CASRNGGFPAYPAEPQHF.

The CDR3 sequence is CASSTSGQVASYEQYF. CDR3 DNA: TGTGCCAGCAGCACCTCGGGACAGGTCGCTTCCTACGAGCAGTACTTC. V usage is TRBV7-3 and J usage is TRBJ2-7; TRBD1 matches at 8 bases. The junction had 10 bases not matched to a gene; V was cut back by 5 bases and J by 1 base. This CDR3 has 16 residues. The germline CDR1 and CDR2 sequences are SGHTA and FQGTGA.

This clonotype was counted many times. The chain has TRBV10-3 and TRBJ2-5; 14 bases fit TRBD2. Trimming removed 8 bases from V and 4 bases from J; junction bases left unmatched: 3. The CDR3 sequence is 14 residues long. Germline assignment: CDR1 ENHRY and CDR2 SYGVKD. This CDR3 reads CAIGTSGSRETQYF. The CDR3 DNA is TGTGCCATCGGGACTAGCGGGAGTAGAGAGACCCAGTACTTC.

This clonotype was counted many times. This chain connects TRBV7-9 to TRBJ2-5; 10 bases are shared with TRBD2. V lost 5 bases and J lost 2; bases outside the gene matches: 5. The CDR3 spans 15 residues. Per the germline V gene, CDR1 is SEHNR and CDR2 is FQNEAQ (reference sequence). The CDR3 loop is CASSRQREGQETQYF. The CDR3 bases are TGTGCCAGCAGCCGACAGCGGGAGGGGCAAGAGACCCAGTACTTC.

This clonotype was seen repeatedly, ten times or more. The V and J genes are TRBV5-1 and TRBJ1-2, with D possibly matching TRBD1 (5 bases). The ends were cut back, 2 bases at V and 1 base at J, with 15 bases in the middle. This CDR3 comprises 16 residues. Germline V CDR1 and CDR2: SGHRS, YFSETQ. The CDR3 loop reads CASSLGDDGHNYGYTF. CDR3 nucleotides: TGCGCCAGCAGCTTAGGGGACGACGGACATAACTATGGCTACACCTTC.

There are many counts of this clonotype. V gene TRBV20-1 combines with J gene TRBJ1-4; 11 positions match TRBD1. The J segment lost 3 bases and the V segment lost 5 bases, leaving 5 bases of the junction unmatched. The length of the CDR3 is 15 residues. Germline V gene lookup returns CDR1 DFQATT and CDR2 SNEGSKA (reference sequence). The DNA for the CDR3 is TGCAGTGCTTTTGGACAGGGGGCCTCTAATGAAAAACTGTTTTTT. Translating it yields CSAFGQGASNEKLFF.

Notes on this clonotype: Compared with germline, one end of the junction differs, possibly owing to a read error. The chain joins TRBV7-9 to TRBJ1-2; D uncertain. Germline lookup yields CDR1 SEHNR and CDR2 FQNEAQ (reference sequence). The CDR3 is 12 amino acids. CDR3 DNA: TGTGCCAGCGGCTTAGATTGGGTTGGCTACACCTTC. Its protein product is CASGLDWVGYTF.

The rearrangement uses TRBV2 and TRBJ2-2; 10 positions agree with TRBD1. Germline assignment: CDR1 SNHLY and CDR2 FYNNEI. This CDR3 spans 14 amino acids. Germline trimming cut 7 bases from V and 6 bases from J; bases unmatched to any gene: 5. CDR3 protein: CASMGTGVAGELFF. As DNA, the CDR3 is TGTGCCAGCATGGGGACAGGGGTCGCCGGGGAGCTGTTTTTT.

In this sample, this clonotype turned up many times. This chain uses TRBV15 with TRBJ2-2, with 8 bases fitting TRBD2. CDR3 length equals 14 residues. Germline V gene lookup returns CDR1 LNHNV and CDR2 YYDKDF (reference sequence). The junction had 1 base not matched to a gene; V was cut back by 1 base and J by 6 bases. CDR3 residues: CATSRGAGAGELFF. For the CDR3, the DNA is TGTGCCACCAGCAGAGGAGCGGGAGCCGGGGAGCTGTTTTTT.

This clonotype showed up many times. The chain couples TRBV14 to TRBJ1-6; 9 bases align to TRBD1. This CDR3 is 15 amino acids long. V was clipped by 1 base and J by 10 bases; unmatched bases: 5. Per germline, CDR1 SGHDN and CDR2 FVKESK. For the CDR3, the DNA is TGTGCCAGCAGCCAAGGGGGACAGGGACGATCACCCCTCCACTTT. Its translation is CASSQGGQGRSPLHF.

This clonotype was observed many times. This may stem from a read error, because a much larger clone lies one nucleotide away. The chain recombines TRBV14 with TRBJ2-2; D not certain. Germline loops: CDR1 SGHDN, CDR2 FVKESK. The CDR3 has 13 amino acids. This chain's CDR3 is CVSKPQVTGELFF. The CDR3 DNA sequence: TGTGTCAGCAAACCCCAGGTCACCGGGGAGCTGTTTTTT.

This clonotype was recorded at least ten times. The chain employs TRBV4-2 and TRBJ2-5, with a tentative D call TRBD1 (6 bases). The CDR3 extends over 17 amino acids. Germline V gene lookup returns CDR1 LGHNA and CDR2 YNFKEQ. V gave up 0 bases and J gave up 2 bases, with 16 bases separating them. The CDR3 spells CASSQDIGRTEQETQYF. CDR3 in DNA: TGTGCCAGCAGCCAAGATATAGGCCGGACAGAGCAAGAGACCCAGTACTTC.

This clonotype occurred once. One end of the junction is discordant with germline, which a read error may explain. This chain connects TRBV5-4 to TRBJ1-1; no definite D call. Looked up from germline, CDR1 is SGHNT and CDR2 is YYREEE (reference sequence). The CDR3 has 14 residues. The CDR3 DNA follows: TGTGCCAGCAGCTTGGAGGGCTCGAACATTGAAGCTTTCTTT. Its translation: CASSLEGSNIEAFF.

The chain employs TRBV9 and TRBJ1-2; the D gene is possibly TRBD1 (5 bases). This CDR3 region has 13 residues. The germline V gene has CDR1 SGDLS and CDR2 YYNGEE. Deletions cut 0 bases from V and 4 bases from J, with 7 bases between. Here the CDR3 DNA reads TGTGCCAGCAGCGTAGAGACAGCCTATGGCTACACCTTC. Amino acid sequence: CASSVETAYGYTF.

The chain joins TRBV20-1 to TRBJ1-1; a possible D gene is TRBD1 (5 bases). The CDR3 consists of 17 residues. The germline gives CDR1 DFQATT, CDR2 SNEGSKA (reference sequence). The V gene lost 5 bases and the J gene lost 0 bases, with 22 bases spanning the gap. The CDR3 sequence is CSAPKRGLTPMNTEAFF. For the CDR3, the DNA is TGCAGTGCTCCCAAAAGGGGACTGACCCCCATGAACACTGAAGCTTTCTTT.

This clonotype has ten or more counts. The V call is TRBV5-4, the J call TRBJ2-1; D uncertain. The germline V gene has CDR1 SGHNT and CDR2 YYREEE (reference sequence). V dropped 1 base and J dropped 0 bases, with 8 bases sitting between them. CDR3 size: 15 residues. The CDR3 DNA follows: TGTGCCAGCAGCTTGACAACGAACTCCTACAATGAGCAGTTCTTC. It encodes CASSLTTNSYNEQFF.

This clonotype showed up many times. The CDR3 DNA is TGTGCCAGCAGCCGCCCCAACAGCGGCCCCGAGGAGACCCAGTACTTC. Translation gives CASSRPNSGPEETQYF. J is TRBJ2-5 and V is TRBV4-2; D perhaps matches TRBD2 (5 bases). The CDR3 consists of 16 residues. V dropped 4 bases and J dropped 5 bases, with 20 bases sitting between them. The V gene's germline CDR1 is LGHNA and CDR2 YNFKEQ.

A note on this clonotype: Germline is not matched at one junction end, which may reflect a read error. The rearrangement uses TRBV10-2 and TRBJ2-7; 10 bases align to TRBD2. This CDR3 has 12 amino acids. The V gene's germline CDR1 is WSHSY and CDR2 SAAADI. In DNA, the CDR3 is TGCGCCAGCAGTGAACGACTAGCGGGCTGGGAGTTC. Translating it yields CASSERLAGWEF.

Comments on this clonotype: The conserved final phenylalanine or tryptophan is absent from the CDR3, which likely points to a read error. Because the CDR3's place on the DNA is in doubt, the DNA is left out and the CDR3 is given as listed by TCRdb. The rearrangement links TRBV2 to TRBJ1-2; TRBD1, the D gene given by the table, was not confirmed from the DNA. Per the germline V gene, CDR1 is SNHLY and CDR2 is FYNNEI. The CDR3 contains 14 residues when both ends are counted. Here the CDR3 reads CASSTTGLNYGYTA.